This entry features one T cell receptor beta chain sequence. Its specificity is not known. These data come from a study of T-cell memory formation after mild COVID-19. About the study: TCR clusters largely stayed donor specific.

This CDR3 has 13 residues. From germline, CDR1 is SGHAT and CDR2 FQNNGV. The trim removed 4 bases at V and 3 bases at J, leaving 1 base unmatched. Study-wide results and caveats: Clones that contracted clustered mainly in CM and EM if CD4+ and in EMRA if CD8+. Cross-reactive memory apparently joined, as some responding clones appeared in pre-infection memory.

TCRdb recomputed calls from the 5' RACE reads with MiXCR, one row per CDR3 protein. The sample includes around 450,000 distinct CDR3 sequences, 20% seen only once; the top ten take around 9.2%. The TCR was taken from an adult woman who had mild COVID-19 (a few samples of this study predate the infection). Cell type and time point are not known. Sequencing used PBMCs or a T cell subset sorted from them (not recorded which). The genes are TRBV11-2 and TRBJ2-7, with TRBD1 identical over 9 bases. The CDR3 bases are TGTGCCAGCAGCTGGGACAGGGACTACGAGCAGTACTTC. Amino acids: CASSWDRDYEQYF.